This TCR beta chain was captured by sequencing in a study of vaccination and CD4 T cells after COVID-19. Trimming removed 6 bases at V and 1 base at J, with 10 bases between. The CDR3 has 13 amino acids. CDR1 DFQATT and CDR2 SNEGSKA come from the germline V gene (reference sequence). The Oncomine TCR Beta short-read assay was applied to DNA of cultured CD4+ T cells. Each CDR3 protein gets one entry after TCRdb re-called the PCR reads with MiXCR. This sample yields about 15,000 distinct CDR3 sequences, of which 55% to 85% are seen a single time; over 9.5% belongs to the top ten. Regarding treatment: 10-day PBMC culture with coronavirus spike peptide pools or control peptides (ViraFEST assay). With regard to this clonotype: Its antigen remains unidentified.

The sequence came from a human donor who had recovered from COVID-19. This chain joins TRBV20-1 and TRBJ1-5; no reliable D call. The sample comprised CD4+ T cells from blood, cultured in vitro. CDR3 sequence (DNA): TGCAGTGCCCCCCCTCCAAGCAATCAGCCCCAGCATTTT. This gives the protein CSAPPPSNQPQHF.